The rows below give T cell receptor beta chains drawn from one sample of a study of graft-versus-host responses after intestinal transplantation. Their target antigens are unknown. Repertoires were generated with immunoSEQ multiplex PCR, while TCRdb's copy carries only in-frame clones and drops some. The repertoire holds about 93,000 clones, with 90% to 95% as singletons. The sample consisted of unstimulated CD8+ T cells sorted from spleen or lymph node cells, taken before intestinal transplant. These receptors were taken from a human donor who received an intestinal transplant. CDR3s include the opening cysteine and the closing phenylalanine or tryptophan. Fields, in order: CDR3 length, clone size, V gene, CDR3 protein. The size entry is marked missing in some rows and otherwise reads once, few, many or a size class.

13,few,TRBV10-2,CASSDSSYNEQFF
16,once,TRBV4-1,CASSQITRAMNTEAFF
15,NA,TRBV9,CASSVGSGVYTEAFF
15,NA,TRBV4-1,CASSGQGPNTGELFF
14,NA,TRBV19,CASRNSAGANEQFF
14,NA,TRBV7-2,CASSLVTASGEQFF
18,NA,TRBV27,CASSLLGLAGDGTGELFF
16,NA,TRBV28,CASSPTSGSSTDTQYF
17,NA,TRBV4-3,CASSQDIAGRGAQPQHF
12,NA,TRBV5-4,CASSLRLDEQYF
14,NA,TRBV5-1,CASSFQGIAETQYF
11,once,TRBV6-1,CASSEREPQHF
11,NA,TRBV11-2,CASSSGLEQFF
14,NA,TRBV19,CASSIGGTIYEQYF
15,NA,TRBV28,CASSPPGGFSYEQYF
14,NA,TRBV23-1,CASPALALNTEAFF
15,NA,TRBV7-7,CASSPRQGQYNEQFF